One T cell receptor beta chain is described in this entry. The antigen is undetermined. The CDR3 has 13 amino acids. Per the germline V gene, CDR1 is DFQATT and CDR2 is SNEGSKA (reference sequence). Losses at the gene ends were 0 bases for V and 12 bases for J; bases not matched to a gene: 8. The data belong to a study of blood T cells in healthy people across ages. Study in general: Through template switching, about one barcoded beta molecule was captured per two T cells, as measured in model experiments. The study, taken as a whole, reports: One million T cells yielded diversity estimates that were considered underestimates.

Sample-barcoded 5' priming and a J-beta primer mix drove a second PCR of roughly 7 to 11 cycles. Every cDNA molecule carried a tag from a template-switch adaptor bearing 12 random nucleotides. TCRdb re-derived calls from the 5' RACE reads in MiXCR, one entry per CDR3 protein. Among approximately 1.5 million distinct CDR3 sequences listed, approximately 32% were seen once. The rearrangement uses TRBV20-1 and TRBJ2-1; 7 nucleotides align to TRBD2. The sequenced sample was blood. The source of this sequence is a woman aged 25-40 years in good health. The CDR3 nucleotides are TGCAGTGCTAGAGATTGGGCGGGAGATTTGCAGTTCTTC. Amino acids: CSARDWAGDLQFF.